A single sample is the source of the 3 T cell receptor beta chains below, sequenced in a study of naive and memory T cell subsets. TCR cDNA received a 3' ligated oligonucleotide that carried a UMI. Ligated cDNA underwent four rounds of PCR with nested alpha and beta constant region primers and SP2. TCRdb re-derived calls from the 5' RACE reads in MiXCR, one entry per CDR3 protein. Of tens of thousands of distinct CDR3 sequences in the sample, about 7.1% were seen once. The receptors stem from a female donor in good health.

The chain recombines TRBV7-3 with TRBJ2-3, with TRBD2 matching over 7 bases. CDR1 is SGHTA and CDR2 is FQGTGA in the germline V gene. This CDR3 comprises 18 residues. V lost 0 bases and J lost 0; bases outside the gene matches: 9. Here the CDR3 reads CASSLTSSGAVSTDTQYF. In DNA, the CDR3 is TGTGCCAGCAGCTTAACCTCCAGCGGGGCGGTTAGCACAGATACGCAGTATTTT.

This clonotype showed up many times. The chain uses TRBV7-8 and TRBJ2-2, with 8 bases aligning to TRBD2. V was clipped by 3 bases and J by 3 bases; unmatched bases: 3. The CDR3 is 15 amino acids. Germline lookup yields CDR1 SGHVS and CDR2 FQNEAQ. CDR3 in DNA: TGTGCCAGCAGCTTTTCGGGGGGGCACACCGGGGAGCTGTTTTTT. It translates to CASSFSGGHTGELFF.

In its sample, this clonotype was seen a few times. CDR3 amino acids: CASSTFDVLSPYF. In nucleotides, the CDR3 is TGTGCCAGCAGCACATTCGACGTTTTATCCCCCTACTTC. This chain links TRBV5-4 with TRBJ2-5; the D is unclear. This CDR3 is 13 amino acids long. Looked up from germline, CDR1 is SGHNT and CDR2 is YYREEE (reference sequence). Deletions cut 4 bases from V and 14 bases from J, with 21 bases between.